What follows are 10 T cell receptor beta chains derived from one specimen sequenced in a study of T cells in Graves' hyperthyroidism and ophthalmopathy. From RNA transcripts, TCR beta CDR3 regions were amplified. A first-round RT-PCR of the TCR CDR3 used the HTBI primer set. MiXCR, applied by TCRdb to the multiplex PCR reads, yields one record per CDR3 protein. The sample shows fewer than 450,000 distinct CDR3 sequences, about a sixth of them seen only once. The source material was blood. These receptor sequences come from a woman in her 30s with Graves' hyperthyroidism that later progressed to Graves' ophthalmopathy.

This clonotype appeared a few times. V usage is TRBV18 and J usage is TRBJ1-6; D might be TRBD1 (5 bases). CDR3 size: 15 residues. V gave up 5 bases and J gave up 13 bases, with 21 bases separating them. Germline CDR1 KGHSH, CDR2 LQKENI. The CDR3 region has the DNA TGTGCCAGCTCATCTGGGACTCCCATGATTCAGCCCCTCCACTTT. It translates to CASSSGTPMIQPLHF.

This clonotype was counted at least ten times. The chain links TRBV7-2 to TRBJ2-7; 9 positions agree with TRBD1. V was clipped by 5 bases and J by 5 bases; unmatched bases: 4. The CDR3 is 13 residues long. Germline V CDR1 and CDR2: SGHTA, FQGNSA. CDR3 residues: CASSTTGGNEQYF. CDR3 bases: TGTGCCAGCAGCACAACAGGGGGCAACGAGCAGTACTTC.

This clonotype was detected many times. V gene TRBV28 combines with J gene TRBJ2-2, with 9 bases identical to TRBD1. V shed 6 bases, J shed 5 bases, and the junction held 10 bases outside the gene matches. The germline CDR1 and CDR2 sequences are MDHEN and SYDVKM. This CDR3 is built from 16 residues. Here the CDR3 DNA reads TGTGCCAGCAGCAACTCACAGGGGGCACTGACCGGGGAGCTGTTTTTT. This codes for CASSNSQGALTGELFF. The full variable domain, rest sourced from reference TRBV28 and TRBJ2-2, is DVKVTQSSRYLVKRTGEKVFLECVQDMDHENMFWYRQDPGLGLRLIYFSYDVKMKEKGDIPEGYSVSREKKERFSLILESASTNQTSMYLCASSNSQGALTGELFFGEGSRLTVL.

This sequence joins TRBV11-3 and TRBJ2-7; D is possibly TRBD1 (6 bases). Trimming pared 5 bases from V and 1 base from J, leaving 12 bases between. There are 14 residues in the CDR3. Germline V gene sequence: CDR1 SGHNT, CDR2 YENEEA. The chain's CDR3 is CASSTRDNSYEQYF. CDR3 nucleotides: TGTGCCAGCAGCACTCGGGACAATTCCTACGAGCAGTACTTC.

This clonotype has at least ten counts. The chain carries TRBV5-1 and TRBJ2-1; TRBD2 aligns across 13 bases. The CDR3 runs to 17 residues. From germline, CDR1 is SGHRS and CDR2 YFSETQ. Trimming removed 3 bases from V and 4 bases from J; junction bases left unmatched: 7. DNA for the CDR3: TGCGCCAGCAGCTACGGACTAGCGGGAGCTGGATACAATGAGCAGTTCTTC. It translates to CASSYGLAGAGYNEQFF. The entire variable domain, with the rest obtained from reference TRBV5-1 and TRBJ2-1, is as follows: KAGVTQTPRYLIKTRGQQVTLSCSPISGHRSVSWYQQTPGQGLQFLFEYFSETQRNKGNFPGRFSGRQFSNSRSEMNVSTLELGDSALYLCASSYGLAGAGYNEQFFGPGTRLTVL.

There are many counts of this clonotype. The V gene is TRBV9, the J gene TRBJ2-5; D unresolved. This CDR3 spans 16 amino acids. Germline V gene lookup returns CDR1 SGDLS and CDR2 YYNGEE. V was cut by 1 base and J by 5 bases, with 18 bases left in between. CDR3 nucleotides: TGTGCCAGCAGCGTACCAGGCGCAGGTGGAACTGAGACCCAGTACTTC. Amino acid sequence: CASSVPGAGGTETQYF.

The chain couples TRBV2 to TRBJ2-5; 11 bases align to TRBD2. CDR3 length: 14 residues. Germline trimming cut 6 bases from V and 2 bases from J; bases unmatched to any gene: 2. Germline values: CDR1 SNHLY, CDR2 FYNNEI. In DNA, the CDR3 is TGTGCCAGCAGGGGACTAGCGGAGCAAGAGACCCAGTACTTC. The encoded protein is CASRGLAEQETQYF.

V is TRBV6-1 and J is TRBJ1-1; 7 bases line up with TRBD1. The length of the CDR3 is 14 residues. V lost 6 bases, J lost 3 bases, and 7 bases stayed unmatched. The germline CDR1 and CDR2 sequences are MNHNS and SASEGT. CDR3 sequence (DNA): TGTGCCAGCAGCCGACAGGGAGTTCACACTGAAGCTTTCTTT. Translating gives CASSRQGVHTEAFF.

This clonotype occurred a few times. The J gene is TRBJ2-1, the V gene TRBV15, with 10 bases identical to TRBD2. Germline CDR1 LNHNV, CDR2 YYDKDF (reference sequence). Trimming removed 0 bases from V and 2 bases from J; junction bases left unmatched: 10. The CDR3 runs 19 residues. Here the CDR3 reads CATSRDHPASGGPYNEQFF. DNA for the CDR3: TGTGCCACCAGCAGAGATCACCCAGCTAGCGGGGGACCCTACAATGAGCAGTTCTTC.

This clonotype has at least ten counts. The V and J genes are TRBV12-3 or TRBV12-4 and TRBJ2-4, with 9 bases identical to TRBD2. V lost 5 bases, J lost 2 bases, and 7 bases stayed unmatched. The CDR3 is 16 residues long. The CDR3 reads CASSPGAGGPKNIQYF. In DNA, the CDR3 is TGTGCCAGCAGTCCCGGGGCGGGGGGGCCCAAAAACATTCAGTACTTC.